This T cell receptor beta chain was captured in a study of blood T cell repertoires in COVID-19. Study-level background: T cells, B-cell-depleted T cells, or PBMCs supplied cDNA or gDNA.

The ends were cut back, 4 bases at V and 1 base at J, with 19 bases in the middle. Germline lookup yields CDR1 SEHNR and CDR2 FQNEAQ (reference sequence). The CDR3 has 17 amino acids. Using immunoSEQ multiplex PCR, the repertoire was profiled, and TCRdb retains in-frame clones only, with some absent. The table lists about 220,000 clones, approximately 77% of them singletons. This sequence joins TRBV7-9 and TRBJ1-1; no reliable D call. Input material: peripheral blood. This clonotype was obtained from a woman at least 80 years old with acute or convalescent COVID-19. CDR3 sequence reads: CASSSSPGRGTNTEAFF. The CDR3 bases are TGTGCCAGCAGCTCCTCCCCTGGTCGGGGTACGAACACTGAAGCTTTCTTT.